This TCR beta chain was sequenced for a study of blood T cell repertoires in COVID-19. Overall study: Sources were T cells, B-cell-depleted T cells, or PBMCs; the material itself was cDNA or gDNA.

Clones were read by immunoSEQ multiplex PCR, and TCRdb kept only the in-frame ones, dropping some. The data contain around 160,000 clones, 70% to 90% of them singletons. Sequences were obtained from peripheral blood. The origin of this receptor is a man in his 60s with acute or convalescent COVID-19.

In DNA, the CDR3 is TGTGCCAGCAGCCGAACAGGGTCCACTGAAGCTTTCTTT. This sequence encodes CASSRTGSTEAFF. The V and J genes are TRBV4-2 and TRBJ1-1; D is perhaps TRBD1 (6 bases). V dropped 4 bases and J dropped 4 bases, with 10 bases sitting between them. The CDR3 runs 13 residues. Germline V gene sequence: CDR1 LGHNA, CDR2 YNFKEQ.